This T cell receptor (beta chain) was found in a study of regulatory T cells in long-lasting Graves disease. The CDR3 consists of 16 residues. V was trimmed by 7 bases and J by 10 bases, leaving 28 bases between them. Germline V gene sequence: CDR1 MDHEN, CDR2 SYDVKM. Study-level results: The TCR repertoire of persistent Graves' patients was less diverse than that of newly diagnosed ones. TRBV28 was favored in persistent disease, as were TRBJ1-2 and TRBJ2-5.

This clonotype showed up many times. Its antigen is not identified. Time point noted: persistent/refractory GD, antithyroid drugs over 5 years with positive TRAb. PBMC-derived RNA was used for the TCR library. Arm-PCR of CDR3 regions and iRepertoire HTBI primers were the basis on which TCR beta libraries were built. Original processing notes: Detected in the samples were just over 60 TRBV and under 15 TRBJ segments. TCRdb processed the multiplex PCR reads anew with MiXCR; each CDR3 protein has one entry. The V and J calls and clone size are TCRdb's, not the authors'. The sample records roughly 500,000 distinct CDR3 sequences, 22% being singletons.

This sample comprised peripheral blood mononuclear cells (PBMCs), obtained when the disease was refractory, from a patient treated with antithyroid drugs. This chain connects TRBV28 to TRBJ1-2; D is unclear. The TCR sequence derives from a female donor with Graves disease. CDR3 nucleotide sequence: TGTGCCAGCAACATCGATGCGGTAGGCAGACCTCAAGCCTACACCTTC. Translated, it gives CASNIDAVGRPQAYTF.